Reported below is one T cell receptor beta chain. Its antigen is not identified. This entry is derived from a study of T cells in Graves' hyperthyroidism and ophthalmopathy. Looking at the study overall: Peripheral blood sampling occurred at initial diagnosis, before any treatment.

General observations from the study: Separating ophthalmopathy from stable hyperthyroidism was achieved by a 13 V-J model.

The V and J ends lost 3 bases and 4 bases, in that order; junction bases with no gene match: 5. This CDR3 is built from 15 residues. Per germline, CDR1 MGHRA and CDR2 YSYEKL. The source material, RNA transcripts, was used to amplify TCR beta CDR3 regions. In the first-round RT-PCR of the TCR CDR3, the HTBI primer set was used. MiXCR, run by TCRdb on the multiplex PCR reads, gives a single entry per CDR3 protein. The data contain approximately 640,000 distinct CDR3 sequences, 17% of them singletons. This sequence originates from a man aged 50 or older with Graves' hyperthyroidism. Specimen: blood. The rearrangement uses TRBV4-1 and TRBJ2-2; 7 bases match TRBD1. The CDR3 loop is CASSHQQGITGELFF. CDR3 coding DNA: TGCGCCAGCAGCCATCAACAGGGGATCACCGGGGAGCTGTTTTTT.